The rows below give T cell receptor beta chains drawn from one sample of a study of CD8+CD57+ T cells in acquired aplastic anemia. TCRdb reanalysed the reads using MiXCR and keeps one entry per CDR3 protein. Counted here are roughly 260,000 distinct CDR3 sequences, around 43% occurring once; the ten biggest clones make up roughly 8%. The sequenced material came from sorted CD4+, CD8+, or CD8+CD57+ T cells (not recorded which) from PBMCs. The receptors were sampled from a human donor with aplastic anemia. The CDR3 runs from the conserved cysteine through the conserved F or W. The D gene is left open where the match is weak. Not every row has a clone size; where given, it reads once, few, many or a size class.

abundance	len	v_gene	d_gene	j_gene	CDR3nt	CDR3aa
few	16	TRBV10-3	-	TRBJ2-3	TGTGCCATCAGTGAGGTTCTGGGAGATTTCTACAATGAGCAGTATTTT	CAISEVLGDFYNEQYF
-	15	TRBV6-1	-	TRBJ2-7	TGTGCCAGCAGTGAAGCGAATACAGGGAGTTACGAGCAGTACTTC	CASSEANTGSYEQYF
-	15	TRBV11-3	TRBD2	TRBJ2-3	TGTGCCAGCAGTTACGGCGGGGGGGTCTCAGATACGCAGTATTTT	CASSYGGGVSDTQYF
-	14	TRBV9	-	TRBJ1-6	TGCGCCAGCAGCCTGGACGGACGGTATTCACCCCTCCACTTT	CASSLDGRYSPLHF
many	14	TRBV29-1	TRBD1	TRBJ2-5	TGCAGCGTTGAAGAGGACAGGCCGGGGGAGACCCAGTACTTC	CSVEEDRPGETQYF
many	14	TRBV20-1	TRBD1	TRBJ1-1	TGCAGTGCTAGAGCCCGGGACAGGGACACTGAAGCTTTCTTT	CSARARDRDTEAFF
-	17	TRBV12-3/TRBV12-4	-	TRBJ2-2	TGTGCCAGCAGTTTTTCTCATGGGAGGTGGGGGTCCGGGGAGCTGTTTTTT	CASSFSHGRWGSGELFF
-	14	TRBV24-1	-	TRBJ2-3	TGTGCCACCCAGAGTAAGGGTTTGGTAGATACGCAGTATTTT	CATQSKGLVDTQYF
many	11	TRBV6-2/TRBV6-3	-	TRBJ1-6	TGTGCCATCGAAAGGAATTCACCCCTCCACTTT	CAIERNSPLHF
-	14	TRBV7-8	-	TRBJ1-6	TGTGCCAGCAGCCAAGATTGGAGTAAAGAATCCCTCCACTTT	CASSQDWSKESLHF
many	16	TRBV14	-	TRBJ2-2	TGTGCCAGCAGCCCAACAGGAGTTGCGAACACCGGGGAGCTGTTTTTT	CASSPTGVANTGELFF
-	14	TRBV6-5	-	TRBJ2-5	TGTGCCAGCAGTTACTCTCATGGGAAAGAGACCCAGTACTTC	CASSYSHGKETQYF
once	16	TRBV19	-	TRBJ1-5	TGTGCCAGTAGTATGGGAGACAGGTATAGCAATCAGCCCCAGCATTTT	CASSMGDRYSNQPQHF
few	14	TRBV20-1	-	TRBJ1-1	TGCAGTGCTAGAGTTGGTAAGTTGAACACTGAAGCTTTCTTT	CSARVGKLNTEAFF
few	17	TRBV6-1	-	TRBJ1-1	TGTGCCAGCAGTGAATGGATGGTGTTGGGGGAGAACACTGAAGCTTTCTTT	CASSEWMVLGENTEAFF
many	16	TRBV14	-	TRBJ1-1	TGTGCCAGCAGCCACGCCACGGGGGCGCGGAACACTGAAGCTTTCTTT	CASSHATGARNTEAFF
-	14	TRBV29-1	-	TRBJ1-2	TGCAGCGTGGCCCCGCGGCAGGAAAACTATGGCTACACCTTC	CSVAPRQENYGYTF
few	13	TRBV10-3	TRBD1	TRBJ1-1	TGTGCCATCAGACAGGGGGTGGGCACTGAAGCTTTCTTT	CAIRQGVGTEAFF
many	15	TRBV20-1	TRBD2	TRBJ2-1	TGCAGTGCTAGAGATTCGGCGGGGGTCTACAATGAGCAGTTCTTC	CSARDSAGVYNEQFF
-	16	TRBV3-1	-	TRBJ2-5	TGTACCAGCAGCCAAGATACTAGCCCAACAGGGGAGACCCAGTACTTC	CTSSQDTSPTGETQYF
-	15	TRBV19	-	TRBJ1-4	TGTGCCAGTAGTATGATTGGTGAGGGCGGCGAAAAACTGTTTTTT	CASSMIGEGGEKLFF
-	12	TRBV29-1	-	TRBJ2-5	TGCAGCGCAGGGGACCAGCAAGAGACCCAGTACTTC	CSAGDQQETQYF
many	17	TRBV7-6	TRBD2	TRBJ2-3	TGTGCCAGCAGTACCAATGTCGACCTCCCGGGGGGATATACGCAGTATTTT	CASSTNVDLPGGYTQYF
many	16	TRBV27	TRBD1	TRBJ1-6	TGTGCCAGCAGTTCGGGGGACAGCAACCATAATTCACCCCTCCACTTT	CASSSGDSNHNSPLHF
once	15	TRBV7-7	-	TRBJ2-7	TGTGCCAGCAGCTTAGACTGGCGCAGGGAAAACGAGCAGTACTTC	CASSLDWRRENEQYF
many	15	TRBV15	-	TRBJ1-3	TGTGCCACCAGCAGAGAAGGGCAAATTCTAAACACCATATATTTT	CATSREGQILNTIYF
-	19	TRBV7-9	-	TRBJ1-6	TGTGCCAGCAGCTCCACATTAGCGGGGGGGAGCTCCTATAATTCACCCCTCCACTTT	CASSSTLAGGSSYNSPLHF
few	14	TRBV5-1	-	TRBJ2-3	TGCGCCAGCGCCGCGGGGAGCTCCACAGATACGCAGTATTTT	CASAAGSSTDTQYF
many	15	TRBV6-5	TRBD2	TRBJ2-7	TGTGCCAGCAGTCCCAGGACTAGCGGATCGATCGAGCAGTACTTC	CASSPRTSGSIEQYF
-	15	TRBV7-9	-	TRBJ2-5	TGTGCCAGCAGCGCTAACTCAGTGGGCCAAGAGACCCAGTACTTC	CASSANSVGQETQYF
-	13	TRBV6-5	-	TRBJ1-6	TGTGCCAGCACGGTCTCCTATAATTCACCCCTCCACTTT	CASTVSYNSPLHF
-	17	TRBV13	TRBD1	TRBJ2-7	TGTGCCAGCGGCATGACGTCCGCTGGGACAGCACGCTACGAGCAGTACTTC	CASGMTSAGTARYEQYF
-	14	TRBV9	-	TRBJ2-5	TGTGCCAGCAGCGTAGATCCGTACCAAGAGACCCAGTACTTC	CASSVDPYQETQYF
few	17	TRBV15	-	TRBJ2-3	TGTGCCAGCAGTTTAAATCGGAGGACGAGATACACAGATACGCAGTATTTT	CASSLNRRTRYTDTQYF
-	15	TRBV19	TRBD2	TRBJ2-7	TGTGCCAGTTTGGGGACTAGCGGGAGGGCCCACGAGCAGTACTTC	CASLGTSGRAHEQYF
many	13	TRBV15	-	TRBJ2-7	TGTGCCACCAGCAGAGGCTTGATGACGGAGCAGTACTTC	CATSRGLMTEQYF
-	15	TRBV6-1	-	TRBJ1-5	TGTGCCAGCAGTGAAAACCACAGGGTTGGTCAGCCCCAGCATTTT	CASSENHRVGQPQHF
many	17	TRBV20-1	TRBD2	TRBJ2-1	TGCAGTGCTAGAGGTAGGACTAGCGGGGAATTCTACAATGAGCAGTTCTTC	CSARGRTSGEFYNEQFF
-	14	TRBV7-3	TRBD1	TRBJ1-6	TGTGCCAGCAGCCGGGACAGGGCGCTTTCACCCCTCCACTTT	CASSRDRALSPLHF
-	17	TRBV24-1	-	TRBJ2-7	TGTGCCACCAGTCTGTCAGAAGGCCGGCGTAGCTCCTACGAGCAGTACTTC	CATSLSEGRRSSYEQYF
-	15	TRBV12-3/TRBV12-4	-	TRBJ1-6	TGTGCCAGCAGTTTTAGTTTAGGGGTGGGATCACCCCTCCACTTT	CASSFSLGVGSPLHF
many	14	TRBV2	-	TRBJ2-7	TGTGCCAGCAGTGAAGGAAATGCTGTCTACGAGCAGTACTTC	CASSEGNAVYEQYF
-	14	TRBV10-3	TRBD2	TRBJ2-3	TGTGCCATCAAAAGTGAGCGGGGGGTCGATACGCAGTATTTT	CAIKSERGVDTQYF
-	13	TRBV7-9	-	TRBJ1-1	TGTGCCAGCAGCTTAGTGAGGGATACTGAAGCTTTCTTT	CASSLVRDTEAFF
-	16	TRBV7-8	TRBD1	TRBJ2-5	TGTGCCACCAGTGATTTGAACAGGGGGATGGGAGAGACCCAGTACTTC	CATSDLNRGMGETQYF
many	15	TRBV7-9	-	TRBJ2-7	TGTGCCAGCATTAGCTCCGAGGCAGGGCGGTACGAGCAGTACTTC	CASISSEAGRYEQYF
many	17	TRBV20-1	TRBD2	TRBJ2-1	TGCAGTGCTAGAGATGATGCTAGCGGGGGTACTTACAATGAGCAGTTCTTC	CSARDDASGGTYNEQFF
-	14	TRBV7-9	-	TRBJ1-1	TGTGCCAGCAGCTTAGCGCAAGGGACCACTGAAGCTTTCTTT	CASSLAQGTTEAFF
-	14	TRBV15	-	TRBJ1-2	TGTGCCACCAGCAGGAAAGGGATGTGGGATGGCTACACCTTC	CATSRKGMWDGYTF
many	13	TRBV7-9	TRBD1	TRBJ2-5	TGTGCCAGCAGCGGGACAGTCCAAGAGACCCAGTACTTC	CASSGTVQETQYF
many	16	TRBV6-4	TRBD2	TRBJ2-1	TGTGCCAGCAGTCCAGAACCTAGCGGATCCTACAATGAGCAGTTCTTC	CASSPEPSGSYNEQFF
many	13	TRBV15	-	TRBJ2-7	TGTGCCACCAGCAGAGATCGGGGGTCCGAGCAGTACTTC	CATSRDRGSEQYF
few	15	TRBV7-3	-	TRBJ1-1	TGTGCCAGCAGCAAAAGGCGGGGCATGTACACTGAAGCTTTCTTT	CASSKRRGMYTEAFF
-	15	TRBV7-6	-	TRBJ1-1	TGTGCCAGCAGCTTAGAGTACGGGCGCGACACTGAAGCTTTCTTT	CASSLEYGRDTEAFF